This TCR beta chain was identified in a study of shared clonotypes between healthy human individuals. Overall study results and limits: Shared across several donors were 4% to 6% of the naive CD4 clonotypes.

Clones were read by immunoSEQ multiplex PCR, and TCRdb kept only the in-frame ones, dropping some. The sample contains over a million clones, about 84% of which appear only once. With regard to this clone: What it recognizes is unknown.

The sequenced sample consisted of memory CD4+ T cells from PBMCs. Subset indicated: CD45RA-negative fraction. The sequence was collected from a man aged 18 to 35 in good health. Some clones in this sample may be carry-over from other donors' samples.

This CDR3 reads CASSSPGLAANEQFF. CDR3 coding DNA: TGTGCCAGCAGTTCGCCCGGACTAGCGGCCAATGAGCAGTTCTTC. The chain recombines TRBV28 with TRBJ2-1; 10 bases are shared with TRBD2. CDR1 and CDR2 from the germline V gene are MDHEN and SYDVKM. The CDR3 length is 15 residues. The V and J ends lost 4 bases and 6 bases, in that order; junction bases with no gene match: 6. The full variable domain, rest sourced from reference TRBV28 and TRBJ2-1, is DVKVTQSSRYLVKRTGEKVFLECVQDMDHENMFWYRQDPGLGLRLIYFSYDVKMKEKGDIPEGYSVSREKKERFSLILESASTNQTSMYLCASSSPGLAANEQFFGPGTRLTVL.